This T cell receptor (beta chain) was sequenced during a study of T cell changes during pregnancy in multiple sclerosis. V lost 0 bases and J lost 2, with 10 bases in between. Germline V CDR1 and CDR2: MGHRA, YSYEKL. The CDR3 consists of 15 residues. Generated by immunoSEQ multiplex PCR, the TCRdb table keeps only in-frame clones and is missing some. The sample holds roughly 100,000 clones; about 90% are singletons and the top ten take about 3.1%. The sample in question was peripheral blood, obtained in the second trimester of pregnancy. The rearrangement uses TRBV4-1 and TRBJ1-2; possible D gene TRBD1, 5 bases. The clonotype was recovered from a female donor with multiple sclerosis, enrolled in a pregnancy study. In nucleotides, the CDR3 is TGCGCCAGCAGCCAAGATCAGGGTAAAAACTATGGCTACACCTTC. Protein: CASSQDQGKNYGYTF.